The rows below give T cell receptor beta chains drawn from one sample of a study of beta chain features in type 1 diabetes. Generated by immunoSEQ multiplex PCR, the TCRdb table keeps only in-frame clones and is missing some. The data hold a few hundred thousand clones, with roughly 13% observed a single time. Sequencing input: naive CD4+ T cells from blood. The receptors were gathered from a woman aged 18 to 35 with type 1 diabetes. The CDR3 runs from the conserved cysteine through the conserved F or W. The D gene is left open where the match is weak. Clone size, where shown, is once, few, many, or a class for clones that have expanded.

V gene: TRBV28
clone size: few
J gene: TRBJ2-5
CDR3 length: 14
D gene: TRBD2
CDR3 DNA: TGTGCCAGCAGTTATCCTAGCGGCCGGGAGACCCAGTACTTC
CDR3 protein: CASSYPSGRETQYF

V gene: TRBV10-3
clone size: NA
J gene: TRBJ2-3
CDR3 length: 15
D gene: TRBD1
CDR3 DNA: TGTGCCATCAGTGAGTCGAAGGGGGCCACAGATACGCAGTATTTT
CDR3 protein: CAISESKGATDTQYF

V gene: TRBV29-1
clone size: NA
J gene: TRBJ2-5
CDR3 length: 13
D gene: NA
CDR3 DNA: TGCAGCGTTGATGGACAGACACAAGAGACCCAGTACTTC
CDR3 protein: CSVDGQTQETQYF

V gene: TRBV5-1
clone size: few
J gene: TRBJ1-1
CDR3 length: 15
D gene: NA
CDR3 DNA: TGCGCCAGCAGCTTGGTGGGACTGTCGAACACTGAAGCTTTCTTT
CDR3 protein: CASSLVGLSNTEAFF

V gene: TRBV18
clone size: few
J gene: TRBJ2-3
CDR3 length: 15
D gene: NA
CDR3 DNA: TGTGCCAGCTCACCTCAGCGACAAGCCGGGGGTACGCAGTATTTT
CDR3 protein: CASSPQRQAGGTQYF

V gene: TRBV9
clone size: NA
J gene: TRBJ2-2
CDR3 length: 16
D gene: TRBD1
CDR3 DNA: TGTGCCAGCAATCTTGGGGGACAGGGGGCAATCGGGGAGCTGTTTTTT
CDR3 protein: CASNLGGQGAIGELFF

V gene: TRBV30
clone size: few
J gene: TRBJ1-5
CDR3 length: 13
D gene: NA
CDR3 DNA: TGTGCCTGGAGTCAACGGAGCAATCAGCCCCAGCATTTT
CDR3 protein: CAWSQRSNQPQHF

V gene: TRBV5-6
clone size: few
J gene: TRBJ2-7
CDR3 length: 16
D gene: TRBD2
CDR3 DNA: TGTGCCAGCAGCTCCCCTGGGAGCGGGAGTCCCTACGAGCAGTACTTC
CDR3 protein: CASSSPGSGSPYEQYF

V gene: TRBV30
clone size: NA
J gene: TRBJ1-2
CDR3 length: 14
D gene: NA
CDR3 DNA: TGTGCCTGGAACAGGATGACGGGCAACTATGGCTACACCTTC
CDR3 protein: CAWNRMTGNYGYTF

V gene: TRBV5-4
clone size: NA
J gene: TRBJ1-1
CDR3 length: 15
D gene: NA
CDR3 DNA: TGTGCCAGCCGATTGGGGACGGACATGAACACTGAAGCTTTCTTT
CDR3 protein: CASRLGTDMNTEAFF

V gene: TRBV19
clone size: once
J gene: TRBJ2-5
CDR3 length: 16
D gene: TRBD2
CDR3 DNA: TGTGCCAGTAGTATAGTAGGCAGCGGGATACCAGAGACCCAGTACTTC
CDR3 protein: CASSIVGSGIPETQYF

V gene: TRBV7-6
clone size: NA
J gene: TRBJ2-7
CDR3 length: 14
D gene: NA
CDR3 DNA: TGTGCCAGCAGCTCGGATGGACAGAGCTACGAGCAGTACTTC
CDR3 protein: CASSSDGQSYEQYF

V gene: TRBV7-3
clone size: NA
J gene: TRBJ2-5
CDR3 length: 15
D gene: TRBD2
CDR3 DNA: TGTGCCAGCAGCTTAACGGGGAGGGTTCAAGAGACCCAGTACTTC
CDR3 protein: CASSLTGRVQETQYF

V gene: TRBV11-3
clone size: few
J gene: TRBJ2-3
CDR3 length: 15
D gene: NA
CDR3 DNA: TGTGCCAGCAGCTTAGATCGTCCCAGGTCAGATACGCAGTATTTT
CDR3 protein: CASSLDRPRSDTQYF

V gene: TRBV28
clone size: few
J gene: TRBJ2-2
CDR3 length: 15
D gene: NA
CDR3 DNA: TGTGCCAGCAGTTTATCGGCCAGGGGCGTCGGGGAGCTGTTTTTT
CDR3 protein: CASSLSARGVGELFF

V gene: TRBV29-1
clone size: many
J gene: TRBJ2-1
CDR3 length: 15
D gene: TRBD1
CDR3 DNA: TGCAGCGTTGAAGATTATGGGACAGGGAGCAATGAGCAGTTCTTC
CDR3 protein: CSVEDYGTGSNEQFF

V gene: TRBV7-9
clone size: few
J gene: TRBJ2-1
CDR3 length: 16
D gene: TRBD1
CDR3 DNA: TGTGCCAGCAGCCCGCCAGGGGGCTACTCCTACAATGAGCAGTTCTTC
CDR3 protein: CASSPPGGYSYNEQFF

V gene: TRBV5-1
clone size: NA
J gene: TRBJ2-7
CDR3 length: 15
D gene: TRBD1
CDR3 DNA: TGCGCCAGCAGCATCCCGGGACAGGGGTCCTACGAGCAGTACTTC
CDR3 protein: CASSIPGQGSYEQYF

V gene: TRBV19
clone size: few
J gene: TRBJ1-5
CDR3 length: 12
D gene: NA
CDR3 DNA: TGTGCCAGTAGTTACAGGAATCAGCCCCAGCATTTT
CDR3 protein: CASSYRNQPQHF

V gene: TRBV5-6
clone size: few
J gene: TRBJ2-1
CDR3 length: 16
D gene: TRBD2
CDR3 DNA: TGTGCCAGCAGCTTGATTGGGGGACTACCAGTCAATGAGCAGTTCTTC
CDR3 protein: CASSLIGGLPVNEQFF

V gene: TRBV9
clone size: NA
J gene: TRBJ2-1
CDR3 length: 16
D gene: TRBD2
CDR3 DNA: TGTGCCAGCAGCCCCCGGACTAGCGGGAGATTTAATGAGCAGTTCTTC
CDR3 protein: CASSPRTSGRFNEQFF

V gene: TRBV5-4
clone size: few
J gene: TRBJ1-1
CDR3 length: 14
D gene: TRBD1
CDR3 DNA: TGTGCCAGCAGCTTGGGGACAGGGAACACTGAAGCTTTCTTT
CDR3 protein: CASSLGTGNTEAFF

V gene: TRBV5-1
clone size: few
J gene: TRBJ2-2
CDR3 length: 16
D gene: NA
CDR3 DNA: TGCGCCAGCAGCTTGGGAGGCGGCATTAACACCGGAGAGCTGTTTTTT
CDR3 protein: CASSLGGGINTGELFF

V gene: TRBV7-2
clone size: NA
J gene: TRBJ2-5
CDR3 length: 13
D gene: NA
CDR3 DNA: TGTGCCACCATGGCGGGGCTCCAAGAGACCCAGTACTTC
CDR3 protein: CATMAGLQETQYF

V gene: TRBV28
clone size: NA
J gene: TRBJ2-7
CDR3 length: 14
D gene: NA
CDR3 DNA: TGTGCCAGCAGTTTCTCGGACAGACCCTACGAGCAGTACTTC
CDR3 protein: CASSFSDRPYEQYF

V gene: TRBV23-1
clone size: few
J gene: TRBJ1-3
CDR3 length: 15
D gene: NA
CDR3 DNA: TGCGCCAGCAGTCATACGCGGATCTTCGGAAACACCATATATTTT
CDR3 protein: CASSHTRIFGNTIYF

V gene: TRBV6-5
clone size: NA
J gene: TRBJ2-5
CDR3 length: 15
D gene: TRBD2
CDR3 DNA: TGTGCCAGCAGGCTCGGGACTAGCGTGGTGGAGACCCAGTACTTC
CDR3 protein: CASRLGTSVVETQYF

V gene: TRBV2
clone size: few
J gene: TRBJ1-1
CDR3 length: 14
D gene: TRBD1
CDR3 DNA: TGTGCCAGCGGAAAGGGACAGCCGTTCACTGAAGCTTTCTTT
CDR3 protein: CASGKGQPFTEAFF

V gene: TRBV5-4
clone size: NA
J gene: TRBJ2-1
CDR3 length: 15
D gene: TRBD1
CDR3 DNA: TGTGCCAGCAGCATCGAACAGGGGGCGCTAAGTGAGCAGTTCTTC
CDR3 protein: CASSIEQGALSEQFF

V gene: TRBV2
clone size: few
J gene: TRBJ1-2
CDR3 length: 12
D gene: TRBD1
CDR3 DNA: TGTGCCAGCAGTCGTTTCGACAGGGCCCCGACCTTC
CDR3 protein: CASSRFDRAPTF

V gene: TRBV5-4
clone size: NA
J gene: TRBJ1-1
CDR3 length: 14
D gene: NA
CDR3 DNA: TGTGCCAGCAGCTTGCGGGGGGCGGTTGGTGAAGCTTTCTTT
CDR3 protein: CASSLRGAVGEAFF

V gene: TRBV11-2
clone size: NA
J gene: TRBJ2-1
CDR3 length: 16
D gene: TRBD2
CDR3 DNA: TGTGCCAGCAGCCCTACTAGGACTAGCTCCTACAATGAGCAGTTCTTC
CDR3 protein: CASSPTRTSSYNEQFF

V gene: TRBV7-9
clone size: few
J gene: TRBJ2-5
CDR3 length: 15
D gene: NA
CDR3 DNA: TGTGCCAGCAGCTTACTCTTGGCCCTCCAAGAGACCCAGTACTTC
CDR3 protein: CASSLLLALQETQYF

V gene: TRBV18
clone size: NA
J gene: TRBJ2-1
CDR3 length: 15
D gene: TRBD2
CDR3 DNA: TGTGCCAGCTCACCAGGGACTAGCGGGTTCGGTGAGCAGTTCTTC
CDR3 protein: CASSPGTSGFGEQFF

V gene: TRBV7-3
clone size: few
J gene: TRBJ2-5
CDR3 length: 15
D gene: TRBD2
CDR3 DNA: TGTGCCAGCAGCTTGAGCGGGAGAGGGCAAGAGACCCAGTACTTC
CDR3 protein: CASSLSGRGQETQYF

V gene: TRBV2
clone size: NA
J gene: TRBJ1-4
CDR3 length: 15
D gene: TRBD1
CDR3 DNA: TGTGCCAGCAGTGAGGTCCCAGGGGGAAGAGAAAAACTGTTTTTT
CDR3 protein: CASSEVPGGREKLFF

V gene: TRBV9
clone size: NA
J gene: TRBJ2-1
CDR3 length: 18
D gene: TRBD2
CDR3 DNA: TGTGCCAGCAGCCCTCAAAGGCTAGCGGGTCGCTCATACAATGAGCAGTTCTTC
CDR3 protein: CASSPQRLAGRSYNEQFF

V gene: TRBV6-5
clone size: NA
J gene: TRBJ2-1
CDR3 length: 12
D gene: NA
CDR3 DNA: TGTGCCACTGGGACAACATACAATGAGCAGTTCTTC
CDR3 protein: CATGTTYNEQFF

V gene: TRBV27
clone size: few
J gene: TRBJ2-5
CDR3 length: 14
D gene: TRBD2
CDR3 DNA: TGTGCCAGCAGTTTATTCGGGGGGATCGAGACCCAGTACTTC
CDR3 protein: CASSLFGGIETQYF

V gene: TRBV7-9
clone size: NA
J gene: TRBJ2-7
CDR3 length: 15
D gene: NA
CDR3 DNA: TGTGCCAGCAGCTTAGACAGCTATACCTTTTACGAGCAGTACTTC
CDR3 protein: CASSLDSYTFYEQYF

V gene: TRBV29-1
clone size: NA
J gene: TRBJ1-1
CDR3 length: 14
D gene: NA
CDR3 DNA: TGCAGCGCGATAGGACAGACCGTGTACACTGAAGCTTTCTTT
CDR3 protein: CSAIGQTVYTEAFF

V gene: TRBV28
clone size: NA
J gene: TRBJ1-1
CDR3 length: 14
D gene: NA
CDR3 DNA: TGTGCCAGCAGTTTATCTAGGGGCGCCGCTGAAGCTTTCTTT
CDR3 protein: CASSLSRGAAEAFF

V gene: TRBV5-1
clone size: few
J gene: TRBJ1-1
CDR3 length: 14
D gene: TRBD1
CDR3 DNA: TGCGCCAGCAGCTCGACAGGGACGAACACTGAAGCTTTCTTT
CDR3 protein: CASSSTGTNTEAFF